This record covers a single T cell receptor beta chain. Its antigen is currently unknown. One junction end disagrees with the germline gene, perhaps due to a read error. The sample is drawn from a study of cytomegalovirus exposure and HLA in healthy donors. Study results and limitations: One variant, a missense change in DCLRE1C, was linked in a later analysis to TCR beta V- and J-gene trimming. In all likelihood, a cluster of highly shared sequence variants was a sequencing artifact.

13 Jbeta primers and 60 Vbeta primers were used for the PCR. The repertoire was sequenced with immunoSEQ multiplex PCR; TCRdb's copy has only in-frame clones and lacks some. The sample contains tens of thousands of clones, around three quarters of which appear only once. The sequenced sample consisted of PBMCs. This receptor was identified in a man aged 45 to 65 in good health and CMV-seronegative.

The DNA for the CDR3 is TGTGCTAGCAGCATGGGACAGGGGGCCCGTTCACCCCTCCACTTT. Amino acids: CASSMGQGARSPLHF. V gene TRBV7-7 combines with J gene TRBJ1-6; 12 nucleotides line up with TRBD1. Germline V lookup: CDR1 SSHAT, CDR2 FNYEAQ (reference sequence). The CDR3 is 15 residues long.